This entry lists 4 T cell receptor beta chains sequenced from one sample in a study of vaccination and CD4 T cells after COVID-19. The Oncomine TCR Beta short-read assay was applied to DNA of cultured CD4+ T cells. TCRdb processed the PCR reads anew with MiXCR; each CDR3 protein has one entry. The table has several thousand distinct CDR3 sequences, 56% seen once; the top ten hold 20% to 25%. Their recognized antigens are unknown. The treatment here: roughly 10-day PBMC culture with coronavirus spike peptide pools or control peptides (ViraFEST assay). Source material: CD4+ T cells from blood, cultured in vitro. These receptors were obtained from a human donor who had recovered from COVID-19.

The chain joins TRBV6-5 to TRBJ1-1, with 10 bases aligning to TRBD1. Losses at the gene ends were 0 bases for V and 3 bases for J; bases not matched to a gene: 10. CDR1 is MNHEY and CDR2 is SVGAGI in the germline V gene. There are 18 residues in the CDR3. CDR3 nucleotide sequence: TGTGCCAGCAGTTACTCAGCGGACAGGGGGTATTTTGACACTGAAGCTTTCTTT. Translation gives CASSYSADRGYFDTEAFF.

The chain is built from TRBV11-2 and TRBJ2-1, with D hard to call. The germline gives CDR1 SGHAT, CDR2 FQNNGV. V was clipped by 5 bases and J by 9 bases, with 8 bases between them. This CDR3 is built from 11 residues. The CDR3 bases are TGTGCCAGCAGCCAACTTATTGAGCAGTTCTTC. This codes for CASSQLIEQFF.

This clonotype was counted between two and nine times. The CDR3 DNA sequence: TGTGCCAGCAGCCTACAGGGTGGCTATGGCTACACCTTC. Its translation is CASSLQGGYGYTF. This chain connects TRBV5-4 to TRBJ1-2, with a tentative D call TRBD1 (6 bases). The CDR3 is made up of 13 amino acids. Looked up from germline, CDR1 is SGHNT and CDR2 is YYREEE (reference sequence). V was cut by 4 bases and J by 4 bases, with 11 bases left in between.

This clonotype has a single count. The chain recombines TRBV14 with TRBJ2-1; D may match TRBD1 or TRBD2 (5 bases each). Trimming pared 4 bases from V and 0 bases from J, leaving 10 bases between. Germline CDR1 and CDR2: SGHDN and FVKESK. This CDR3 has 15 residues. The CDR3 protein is CASSPGATSYNEQFF. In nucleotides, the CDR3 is TGTGCCAGCAGCCCCGGGGCTACCTCCTACAATGAGCAGTTCTTC.